The next 25 T cell receptor beta chains were all read from a single sample in a study of blood T cell repertoires in COVID-19. Sequencing was performed with immunoSEQ multiplex PCR; in TCRdb, only in-frame clones are kept and a portion is missing. The table shows 150,000 to 200,000 clones, with about four fifths occurring only once. Sequenced material: peripheral blood. All receptors come from a woman aged 35 to 49 with COVID-19, enrolled during active disease.

V usage is TRBV4-2 and J usage is TRBJ2-1; TRBD2 matches at 11 bases. The CDR3 loop spans 21 amino acids. Germline assignment: CDR1 LGHNA and CDR2 YNFKEQ. J lost 6 bases, V lost 1 base, and 20 bases had no gene match. CDR3 sequence (DNA): TGTGCCAGCAGCCAAGTCAGAATCTTAGGTCTAGCGGGGGGACTTGCCAATGAGCAGTTCTTC. Its protein product is CASSQVRILGLAGGLANEQFF.

V usage is TRBV29-1 and J usage is TRBJ2-5; 10 bases agree with TRBD1. Trimming cost V 3 bases and J 3 bases; bases outside gene matches: 10. The CDR3 totals 16 residues. CDR1 and CDR2 from the germline V gene are SQVTM and ANQGSEA. CDR3 region: CSVDPTGGYAEETQYF. The CDR3 DNA reads TGCAGCGTTGACCCGACAGGGGGCTATGCAGAAGAGACCCAGTACTTC.

V gene TRBV30 combines with J gene TRBJ1-3; 10 bases fit TRBD1. The germline V gene encodes CDR1 GTSNPN and CDR2 SVGIG (reference sequence). CDR3 length: 15 residues. V lost 0 bases and J lost 2; bases outside the gene matches: 1. The CDR3: CAWSVGTGAGNTIYF. The CDR3 DNA reads as TGTGCCTGGAGTGTAGGGACAGGGGCTGGAAACACCATATATTTT.

The genes are TRBV4-2 and TRBJ2-7; 7 bases align to TRBD1. V shed 4 bases and J 3 bases; nucleotides not matched to a gene: 12. The CDR3 sequence is 16 residues long. CDR1 is LGHNA and CDR2 is YNFKEQ in the germline V gene. The CDR3 region has the DNA TGTGCCAGCAGCCCCACTTCCGGGACAGTCTTCTACGAGCAGTACTTC. Protein product: CASSPTSGTVFYEQYF.

The gene calls are TRBV5-1 and TRBJ2-5; TRBD2 matches 8 bases. There are 13 residues in the CDR3. Trimming removed 4 bases from V and 3 bases from J; junction bases left unmatched: 2. Germline CDR1 is SGHRS and CDR2 is YFSETQ. The CDR3 DNA reads as TGCGCCAGCAGCCGGGGGGGAAAAGAGACCCAGTACTTC. Its protein is CASSRGGKETQYF.

This clone turned up a few times. The chain has TRBV5-1 and TRBJ1-6; D unclear. Germline V lookup: CDR1 SGHRS, CDR2 YFSETQ. V shed 7 bases and J shed 5 bases, with 10 bases lying between them. This CDR3 region has 13 residues. CDR3 in DNA: TGCGCCAGCCGGGATGCTAATAATTCACCCCTCCACTTT. Its protein product is CASRDANNSPLHF.

The V and J genes are TRBV5-4 and TRBJ1-1, with 10 nucleotides matching TRBD1. With V trimmed by 6 bases and J by 4 bases, 3 bases remained unmatched. The CDR3 is 13 residues long. Germline V gene sequence: CDR1 SGHNT, CDR2 YYREEE (reference sequence). The CDR3 loop reads CASTRTGGTEAFF. Here the CDR3 DNA reads TGTGCCAGCACCCGGACAGGGGGCACTGAAGCTTTCTTT.

The gene calls are TRBV7-9 and TRBJ2-3; possible D gene TRBD1, 5 bases. Germline V lookup: CDR1 SEHNR, CDR2 FQNEAQ (reference sequence). This CDR3 comprises 15 residues. V gave up 0 bases and J gave up 6 bases, with 13 bases separating them. Here the CDR3 DNA reads TGTGCCAGCAGCTTAGCTTCCGGCAGGGCGGATACGCAGTATTTT. Translated: CASSLASGRADTQYF. Full variable domain (remainder filled in from reference TRBV7-9 and TRBJ2-3): DTGVSQNPRHKITKRGQNVTFRCDPISEHNRLYWYRQTLGQGPEFLTYFQNEAQLEKSRLLSDRFSAERPKGSFSTLEIQRTEQGDSAMYLCASSLASGRADTQYFGPGTRLTVL.

The chain links TRBV4-2 to TRBJ1-2; 12 bases agree with TRBD1. V shed 4 bases, J shed 6 bases, and the junction held 6 bases outside the gene matches. CDR1 and CDR2 (germline): LGHNA, YNFKEQ. The CDR3 spans 15 residues. For the CDR3, the DNA is TGTGCCAGCAGCCCTCCGGGACAGGGGGCACATGGCTACACCTTC. It yields the protein CASSPPGQGAHGYTF.

The chain carries TRBV5-1 and TRBJ2-5, with a tentative D call TRBD2 (5 bases). CDR3 length equals 13 residues. The germline CDR1 and CDR2 sequences are SGHRS and YFSETQ. Deletions cut 7 bases from V and 2 bases from J, with 12 bases between. The CDR3 reads CASRPGLQETQYF. In DNA, the CDR3 is TGCGCCAGCCGACCGGGATTACAAGAGACCCAGTACTTC.

The chain employs TRBV6-6 and TRBJ2-7, with 8 bases matching TRBD1. Germline CDR1 MNHNY, CDR2 SVGAGI (reference sequence). CDR3 length: 13 amino acids. V was clipped by 6 bases and J by 6 bases; unmatched bases: 7. CDR3 bases: TGTGCCAGCAGAGACAGGGGCCTAGCCGAGCAGTACTTC. Residues: CASRDRGLAEQYF.

This clone was counted between two and nine times. This sequence joins TRBV4-2 and TRBJ2-7; 8 bases are a match to TRBD2. V dropped 0 bases and J dropped 4; count of bases not matched to a gene: 5. The length of the CDR3 is 15 residues. Germline-derived CDR1 and CDR2 are LGHNA and YNFKEQ. CDR3: CASSQERGAGYEQYF. For the CDR3, the DNA is TGTGCCAGCAGCCAAGAGCGGGGGGCCGGGTACGAGCAGTACTTC.

The chain joins TRBV7-9 to TRBJ2-7; the D is unclear. CDR1 is SEHNR and CDR2 is FQNEAQ in the germline V gene (reference sequence). This CDR3 comprises 16 residues. The germline V and J ends were trimmed by 1 base and 6 bases, with 19 bases remaining between them. The CDR3 DNA reads TGTGCCAGCAGCTTAGGCCCTCAGGTACCCTCTGGCGAGCAGTACTTC. Translated: CASSLGPQVPSGEQYF. Supplemented by reference TRBV7-9 and TRBJ2-7, the full variable domain reads DTGVSQNPRHKITKRGQNVTFRCDPISEHNRLYWYRQTLGQGPEFLTYFQNEAQLEKSRLLSDRFSAERPKGSFSTLEIQRTEQGDSAMYLCASSLGPQVPSGEQYFGPGTRLTVT.

V is TRBV11-2 and J is TRBJ2-1, with D unclear. The CDR3 loop spans 15 amino acids. CDR1 and CDR2 from the germline V gene are SGHAT and FQNNGV. V was clipped by 0 bases and J by 0 bases, with 6 bases between them. The CDR3 bases are TGTGCCAGCAGCTTAGATTGGAGCTCCTACAATGAGCAGTTCTTC. This sequence encodes CASSLDWSSYNEQFF.

This clone was observed a handful of times. The chain carries TRBV30 and TRBJ1-5; D remains ambiguous. The CDR3 has 15 amino acids. The ends were cut back, 0 bases at V and 3 bases at J, with 12 bases in the middle. Germline V CDR1 and CDR2: GTSNPN, SVGIG (reference sequence). CDR3 in amino acids: CAWSVRGGNNQPQHF. The CDR3 DNA reads as TGTGCCTGGAGTGTACGAGGAGGAAACAATCAGCCCCAGCATTTT.

This clone was detected once. The chain recombines TRBV5-1 with TRBJ1-1; 9 nucleotides line up with TRBD1. This CDR3 comprises 16 residues. Germline CDR1 and CDR2: SGHRS and YFSETQ. J was trimmed by 6 bases and V by 0 bases; bases with no gene match: 9. In DNA, the CDR3 is TGCGCCAGCAGCTTGGCCCCTGACAGGGGGAGCGCTGAAGCTTTCTTT. Protein sequence: CASSLAPDRGSAEAFF.

This clone has a single count. This CDR3 reads CASSPEILAGVINTGELFF. The DNA of the CDR3 is TGTGCCAGCAGCCCCGAAATACTAGCGGGAGTGATAAACACCGGGGAGCTGTTTTTT. The chain employs TRBV7-9 and TRBJ2-2; 11 bases agree with TRBD2. The CDR3 totals 19 residues. The germline V gene encodes CDR1 SEHNR and CDR2 FQNEAQ (reference sequence). Trimming removed 5 bases from V and 2 bases from J; junction bases left unmatched: 13.

The chain employs TRBV12-3 or TRBV12-4 and TRBJ2-7; 8 positions match TRBD2. With 5 bases clipped from V and 0 bases from J, the junction kept 0 bases outside the gene matches. The CDR3 runs to 13 residues. CDR3 protein: CASSTSGSYEQYF. CDR3 bases: TGTGCCAGCAGTACTAGCGGCTCCTACGAGCAGTACTTC.

The genes are TRBV6-5 and TRBJ2-1, with a weak D call TRBD1 (7 bases). Per the germline V gene, CDR1 is MNHEY and CDR2 is SVGAGI. The germline V and J ends were trimmed by 10 bases and 7 bases, with 23 bases remaining between them. The CDR3 covers 15 residues. Here the CDR3 reads CATRGRRGPVNEQFF. CDR3 DNA sequence: TGTGCCACCAGGGGGAGGCGGGGACCAGTTAATGAGCAGTTCTTC.

The V call is TRBV3-1 (or the pseudogene TRBV3-2), the J call TRBJ2-1; the D gene is possibly TRBD1 (6 bases). Germline CDR1 reads LGHDT; CDR2 reads YNNKEL (reference sequence). Trimming took 4 bases from V and 1 from J, leaving 11 bases between them. This CDR3 spans 15 amino acids. This CDR3 reads CASSPTQGSYNEQFF. Here the CDR3 DNA reads TGTGCCAGCAGCCCCACACAGGGATCCTACAATGAGCAGTTCTTC.

The chain links TRBV6-8 to TRBJ2-1; D is unresolved. V was trimmed by 2 bases and J by 0 bases, leaving 11 bases between them. CDR3 length equals 16 residues. The germline V gene encodes CDR1 MNHGY and CDR2 SAAAGT. The CDR3 protein is CASSYRFLSSYNEQFF. For the CDR3, the DNA is TGTGCCAGCAGTTACCGCTTCCTGAGCTCCTACAATGAGCAGTTCTTC.

A few counts support this clone. The rearrangement joins TRBV3-1 (or the pseudogene TRBV3-2) to TRBJ2-7; D might be TRBD2 (5 bases). This CDR3 comprises 14 residues. The V gene lost 4 bases and the J gene lost 4 bases, with 14 bases spanning the gap. Germline values: CDR1 LGHDT, CDR2 YNNKEL (reference sequence). This CDR3 is CASSPRDGSYEQYF. Here the CDR3 DNA reads TGTGCCAGCAGCCCGAGGGATGGCTCGTACGAGCAGTACTTC.

The chain recombines TRBV15 with TRBJ1-2; D gene uncertain. Germline loops: CDR1 LNHNV, CDR2 YYDKDF (reference sequence). Deletions cut 0 bases from V and 6 bases from J, with 20 bases between. This CDR3 region has 17 residues. CDR3 coding DNA: TGTGCCACCAGCAGAGACCGAGGGCCCACACGCTCCCATGGCTACACCTTC. Its translation: CATSRDRGPTRSHGYTF.

V is TRBV5-1 and J is TRBJ1-5; D call uncertain. V dropped 3 bases and J dropped 7 bases, with 14 bases sitting between them. This CDR3 has 14 residues. Germline V gene lookup returns CDR1 SGHRS and CDR2 YFSETQ. The CDR3 sequence is CASSSQREEQPQHF. The CDR3 nucleotides are TGCGCCAGCAGCTCGCAGAGGGAGGAGCAGCCCCAGCATTTT.

The count of this clone is one. The chain carries TRBV9 and TRBJ2-5, with unresolved D. The germline gives CDR1 SGDLS, CDR2 YYNGEE. The germline V and J ends were trimmed by 3 bases and 4 bases, with 10 bases remaining between them. The CDR3 is 13 amino acids. The CDR3 bases are TGTGCCAGCAGCGGCTCCCTACGAGAGACCCAGTACTTC. Translating it yields CASSGSLRETQYF.